This paragraph reports one TCR beta chain. Its antigen is still unknown. This sample was taken from a study of human T cells and chemical hapten exposure. Study-level points and caveats: Controls formed significantly fewer large CDR3 similarity clusters than expanded TCRs did. TCRs exceeding 1 in 1000 frequency stayed unchanged with DPC sensitization.

Per the study methods: A per-sample median of around 91,000 TCRs was observed, with counts ranging from 23,224 to 690,600. Each CDR3 protein gets one entry after TCRdb re-called the RACE reads with MiXCR. The V and J calls were not made by the authors but by TCRdb's processing. The data contain tens of thousands of distinct CDR3 sequences, 10% of them singletons. CDR3 length: 22 amino acids. Indicated time point: patch test 1, 2 weeks after DPC sensitization. Treatment noted: therapeutic diphenylcyclopropenone sensitization with weekly scalp DPC. The donor pool consisted of alopecia patients aged 18 to 70 years, considered suitable for DPC.

This TCR came from a man in his forties with alopecia areata. Some clones in this sample may be carry-over from other donors' samples. The material was whole blood, obtained in connection with sensitization to the hapten diphenylcyclopropenone (DPC). This chain links TRBV3-2 with TRBJ2-7; the table gives TRBD1 as D, unverified against the DNA. TRBV3-2 constitutes a pseudogene. CDR3 bases: TGTGCCAGCAGCCAAGATCTTGGCGAGGCCCGCAAAACAGGACTCGCTCGGTACGAGCAGTACTTC. Translating gives CASSQDLGEARKTGLARYEQYF.